This entry lists 13 T cell receptor beta chains sequenced from one sample in a study of T-cell reconstitution after alpha-beta-depleted transplantation in children. Unique molecular identifiers were incorporated into the prepared TCRbeta library. TCRdb passed the PCR reads through MiXCR, listing each CDR3 protein once. The sample records approximately 980,000 distinct CDR3 sequences, about 29% being singletons. This sample comprised PBMCs, mostly from graft donor cells, obtained 360 days after TCRalphabeta/CD19-depleted stem cell transplant. These receptors all come from a boy in the first two years of life who had a stem cell transplant for SCID, so the T cells may come from the graft donor.

The V gene is TRBV5-6, the J gene TRBJ1-6; D perhaps matches TRBD1 (5 bases). The CDR3 has 14 amino acids. Germline-derived CDR1 and CDR2 are SGHDT and YYEEEE. Trimming cost V 1 base and J 7 bases, with 9 bases left between them. Written as DNA, the CDR3 is TGTGCCAGCAGCTTGAGGAACAGGAATTCACCCCTCCACTTT. It encodes CASSLRNRNSPLHF.

This chain uses TRBV11-3 with TRBJ2-3, with D unresolved. The CDR3 spans 15 residues. The germline V gene has CDR1 SGHNT and CDR2 YENEEA. V lost 2 bases to trimming and J lost 7 bases, with 16 bases between them. Written as DNA, the CDR3 is TGTGCCAGCAGCTTACTTGTGATCCTCCCTAATACGCAGTATTTT. Translating it yields CASSLLVILPNTQYF.

The gene calls are TRBV12-3 or TRBV12-4 and TRBJ1-1; TRBD1 is a possible D gene (6 bases). This CDR3 has 14 residues. V dropped 7 bases and J dropped 0 bases, with 12 bases sitting between them. CDR3 sequence: CASTRTEMNTEAFF. In nucleotides, the CDR3 is TGTGCCAGCACCCGGACAGAGATGAACACTGAAGCTTTCTTT.

This clonotype came up many times. One end of the junction does not line up with germline, which may come from a read error. This chain uses TRBV5-1 with TRBJ2-7, with 7 bases matching TRBD2. There are 12 residues in the CDR3. Germline assignment: CDR1 SGHRS and CDR2 YFSETQ. In nucleotides, the CDR3 is TGTGCCAGCAGTTTGGGGGGGATCGAGCAGTACTTC. It yields the protein CASSLGGIEQYF.

The chain combines TRBV5-1 with TRBJ2-1; D may be TRBD2 (6 bases). With 7 bases removed from V and 1 base from J, the gap between germline ends came to 12 bases. The CDR3 is 14 residues long. The germline CDR1 and CDR2 sequences are SGHRS and YFSETQ. The CDR3 reads CASGRTASYNEQFF. CDR3 DNA: TGCGCCAGCGGGAGGACGGCATCCTACAATGAGCAGTTCTTC. The complete variable domain, with remaining parts taken from reference TRBV5-1 and TRBJ2-1, reads KAGVTQTPRYLIKTRGQQVTLSCSPISGHRSVSWYQQTPGQGLQFLFEYFSETQRNKGNFPGRFSGRQFSNSRSEMNVSTLELGDSALYLCASGRTASYNEQFFGPGTRLTVL.

The J gene is TRBJ1-1, the V gene TRBV6-5; no clear D. The CDR3 has 15 amino acids. The V end was cut by 2 bases, the J end by 9 bases, with 19 bases between. From germline, CDR1 is MNHEY and CDR2 SVGAGI. In DNA form, the CDR3 reads TGTGCCAGCAGTTACCCGAGAGTTCGGGATCAGAAAGCTTTCTTT. Residues: CASSYPRVRDQKAFF.

The chain uses TRBV10-3 and TRBJ2-2; 11 bases match TRBD2. Germline V gene sequence: CDR1 ENHRY, CDR2 SYGVKD. V was pared by 10 bases and J by 8 bases, with 33 bases of the junction left unmatched. The CDR3 is 22 residues long. The DNA of the CDR3 is TGTGCCACTGGGCCTCACGGGGCTGGTCTAGCGGGGGGACTTTGGACCGTGGGGGAGCTGTTTTTT. Residues: CATGPHGAGLAGGLWTVGELFF.

This chain uses TRBV27 with TRBJ2-2; D might be TRBD1 or TRBD2, each matching 5 bases. From germline, CDR1 is MNHEY and CDR2 SMNVEV (reference sequence). V dropped 2 bases and J dropped 4 bases, with 20 bases sitting between them. This CDR3 spans 18 amino acids. In DNA, the CDR3 is TGTGCCAGCAGTTTAATTGGGACCGGGATAGATCCCACCGGGGAGCTGTTTTTT. Translating gives CASSLIGTGIDPTGELFF.

This clonotype was detected a few times. The genes are TRBV12-3 or TRBV12-4 and TRBJ2-5, with D possibly being TRBD1 (5 bases). The ends were cut back, 7 bases at V and 1 base at J, with 10 bases in the middle. The CDR3 is 13 residues long. This chain's CDR3 is CASKDSLQETQYF. The CDR3 DNA is TGTGCCAGCAAAGACAGCCTCCAAGAGACCCAGTACTTC.

The chain uses TRBV12-3 or TRBV12-4 and TRBJ1-1, with 7 bases aligning to TRBD1. V shed 10 bases and J 0 bases; nucleotides not matched to a gene: 5. The CDR3 runs 13 residues. The CDR3: CATRQGLNTEAFF. The CDR3 DNA follows: TGTGCCACCAGACAGGGTCTGAACACTGAAGCTTTCTTT.

This clonotype was counted only a few times. This chain joins TRBV20-1 and TRBJ2-3; 10 bases agree with TRBD1. V lost 5 bases and J lost 7; bases outside the gene matches: 9. The CDR3 totals 14 residues. Germline V gene sequence: CDR1 DFQATT, CDR2 SNEGSKA (reference sequence). The CDR3 spells CSASGTGVSYTQYF. CDR3 sequence (DNA): TGCAGTGCTTCCGGGACAGGGGTCTCATATACGCAGTATTTT.

In its sample, this clonotype was seen a few times. The V call is TRBV6-1, the J call TRBJ2-1; TRBD1 agrees at 8 bases. The CDR3 is made up of 13 amino acids. Germline V gene sequence: CDR1 MNHNS, CDR2 SASEGT. The ends lost 6 bases at V and 7 bases at J; junction bases unmatched: 5. CDR3 bases: TGTGCCAGCAGCCGACAGGGGAAGAATGAGCAGTTCTTC. Protein: CASSRQGKNEQFF.

The V call is TRBV7-9, the J call TRBJ2-2; D possibly corresponds to TRBD1 (5 bases). The germline V and J ends were trimmed by 5 bases and 6 bases, with 10 bases remaining between them. The CDR3 consists of 13 residues. Germline CDR1 reads SEHNR; CDR2 reads FQNEAQ (reference sequence). The CDR3 DNA is TGTGCCAGCAGCAGGGGAAACTCCGGGGAGCTGTTTTTT. Protein sequence: CASSRGNSGELFF. Complete variable domain (other parts from reference TRBV7-9 and TRBJ2-2): DTGVSQNPRHKITKRGQNVTFRCDPISEHNRLYWYRQTLGQGPEFLTYFQNEAQLEKSRLLSDRFSAERPKGSFSTLEIQRTEQGDSAMYLCASSRGNSGELFFGEGSRLTVL.